The 2 T cell receptor beta chains below were found in one sample sequenced in a study of identical twins. TCRdb reprocessed the 5' RACE reads via MiXCR and lists one record per CDR3 protein. The sample holds more than 350,000 distinct CDR3 sequences, 8.5% to 10% seen once. The sample taken for sequencing was naive T cells sorted from blood. These receptors were taken from a woman aged 45-59 years in good health.

This clonotype was recorded a few times. The gene calls are TRBV6-2 or TRBV6-3 and TRBJ2-5, with 14 bases fitting TRBD2. J gave up 5 bases and V 6 bases, and 5 bases lay outside the gene matches. The germline gives CDR1 MNHEY, CDR2 SVGEGT. The CDR3 contains 15 residues. The CDR3 here is CASRGTSGSLETQYF. The CDR3 bases are TGTGCCAGCAGGGGGACTAGCGGGAGTTTGGAGACCCAGTACTTC.

This clonotype was seen repeatedly, ten times or more. The rearrangement uses TRBV10-3 and TRBJ2-2, with D hard to call. This CDR3 contains 15 residues. Per the germline V gene, CDR1 is ENHRY and CDR2 is SYGVKD. The V end was cut by 0 bases, the J end by 4 bases, with 9 bases between. CDR3 region: CAISESSQFTGELFF. CDR3 DNA sequence: TGTGCCATCAGTGAGTCGTCACAGTTCACCGGGGAGCTGTTTTTT.